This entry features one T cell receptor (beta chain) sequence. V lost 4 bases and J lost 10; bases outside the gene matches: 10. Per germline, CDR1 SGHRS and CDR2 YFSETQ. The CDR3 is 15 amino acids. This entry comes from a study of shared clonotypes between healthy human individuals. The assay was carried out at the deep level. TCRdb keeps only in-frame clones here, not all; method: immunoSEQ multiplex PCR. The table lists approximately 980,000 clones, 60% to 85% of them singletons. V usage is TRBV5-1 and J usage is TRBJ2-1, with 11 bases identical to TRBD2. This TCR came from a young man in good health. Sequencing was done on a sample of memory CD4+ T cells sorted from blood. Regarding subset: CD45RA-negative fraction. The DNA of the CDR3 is TGCGCCAGCAGCATATCTAGCGGGGGGTCAAACGAGCAGTTCTTC. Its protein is CASSISSGGSNEQFF.